This T cell receptor (beta chain) emerged from a study of blood T cell repertoires in COVID-19. In the study overall: COVID-19 samples from acute and convalescent phases originated in the United States, Italy and Spain. T cells, B-cell-depleted T cells, or PBMCs supplied cDNA or gDNA.

The CDR3 loop spans 14 amino acids. CDR1 and CDR2 from the germline V gene are MGHDK and SYGVNS. The junction had 8 bases not matched to a gene; V was cut back by 7 bases and J by 6 bases. Original analysis: For nucleated cells, counts were estimated from reference gene primer amplification. Method: immunoSEQ multiplex PCR; TCRdb's copy keeps in-frame clones and lacks some. V, J and clone size are taken as reported in that table, and D and trimming were inferred from the DNA itself. Of around 130,000 clones in the sample, approximately 86% were seen once. This sequence joins TRBV25-1 and TRBJ2-2, with 7 bases identical to TRBD2. Sequenced material: PBMCs or T cells enriched from blood (not recorded which). The sequence was collected from a woman aged 50 to 60 who had recovered from COVID-19. CDR3 nucleotide sequence: TGTGCCAGCACCCAGGGAGGGTCCGCCGGGGAGCTGTTTTTT. Amino acids: CASTQGGSAGELFF.